A selection of T cell receptor beta chains follows, all from one sample in a study of PD-L1 blockade in urothelial cancer. Repertoires were generated with immunoSEQ multiplex PCR, while TCRdb's copy carries only in-frame clones and drops some. The table has approximately 44,000 clones, 91% seen once. The specimen comprised PBMCs, sampled around atezolizumab (anti-PD-L1) treatment. The receptors were gathered from a man between 65 and 80 years old with urothelial cancer. CDR3s include the opening cysteine and the closing phenylalanine or tryptophan. D genes are given only for firm matches. A clone size is listed for some rows: how often the clone was seen (once, few, many), or a class if it is expanded.

clone_size	v_call	j_call	d_call	cdr3_aa	cdr3_nt
NA	TRBV1	TRBJ2-4	NA	CTSSRNPDGEAKNIQYF	TGCACCAGCAGCCGGAACCCAGACGGGGAAGCCAAAAACATTCAGTACTTC
NA	TRBV7-8	TRBJ2-1	TRBD2	CASSLGGTSGEQFF	TGTGCCAGCAGCTTAGGTGGGACTAGCGGTGAGCAGTTCTTC
NA	TRBV7-3	TRBJ2-1	TRBD1	CASSLRGGIYNEQFF	TGTGCCAGCAGCTTAAGAGGGGGCATATACAATGAGCAGTTCTTC
NA	TRBV11-1	TRBJ2-7	NA	CASSSQDIYFSSYEQYF	TGTGCCAGCAGCTCTCAAGACATATATTTTAGTTCCTACGAGCAGTACTTC
NA	TRBV2	TRBJ1-5	NA	CASSWGGNQPQHF	TGTGCCAGCAGCTGGGGCGGCAATCAGCCCCAGCATTTT
NA	TRBV18	TRBJ2-7	TRBD1	CASSPVQGVSSYEQYF	TGTGCCAGCTCACCCGTGCAGGGGGTCAGCTCCTACGAGCAGTACTTC
NA	TRBV28	TRBJ2-5	NA	CASSLSLETQYF	TGTGCCAGCAGTTTATCCCTGGAGACCCAGTACTTC
NA	TRBV11-2	TRBJ2-3	TRBD2	CASSPGLAGVADTQYF	TGTGCCAGCAGCCCCGGACTAGCGGGAGTTGCAGATACGCAGTATTTT
NA	TRBV4-1	TRBJ2-4	NA	CASSQVQDSKNIQYF	TGCGCCAGCAGCCAAGTGCAAGACAGCAAAAACATTCAGTACTTC
NA	TRBV4-2	TRBJ1-5	NA	CASSQERFANQPQHF	TGTGCCAGCAGCCAAGAACGGTTCGCGAATCAGCCCCAGCATTTT
once	TRBV4-2	TRBJ2-7	TRBD2	CASSPGLAGGRFGEQYF	TGTGCCAGCAGCCCTGGACTAGCGGGAGGGCGGTTTGGCGAGCAGTACTTC
once	TRBV28	TRBJ2-7	NA	CASSSVRYEQYF	TGTGCCAGCAGTTCCGTTCGGTACGAGCAGTACTTC
NA	TRBV28	TRBJ2-3	TRBD1	CASNLGTGFTDTQYF	TGTGCCAGCAACTTGGGGACAGGGTTCACAGATACGCAGTATTTT
NA	TRBV6-1	TRBJ1-1	NA	CASSPRQMNTEAFF	TGTGCCAGCAGTCCGAGACAGATGAACACTGAAGCTTTCTTT
NA	TRBV7-2	TRBJ2-4	TRBD2	CASSARARLAGEAKNIQYF	TGTGCCAGCAGCGCCCGCGCCAGACTAGCGGGAGAAGCCAAAAACATTCAGTACTTC
once	TRBV19	TRBJ2-1	TRBD2	CASSNRLAGYNEQFF	TGTGCCAGTAGTAACCGACTAGCGGGCTACAATGAGCAGTTCTTC
NA	TRBV5-1	TRBJ2-7	TRBD2	CASSLDPETSGNQYF	TGCGCCAGCAGCTTGGATCCGGAGACTAGCGGGAATCAGTACTTC
NA	TRBV28	TRBJ2-2	NA	CASSLSRNTGELFF	TGTGCCAGCAGTTTATCCCGGAACACCGGGGAGCTGTTTTTT
few	TRBV5-1	TRBJ1-1	TRBD1	CASSTDRPGKAFF	TGCGCCAGCAGCACGGACAGGCCGGGGAAAGCTTTCTTT
NA	TRBV6-5	TRBJ1-2	TRBD1	CASSAETGLSYGYTF	TGTGCCAGCAGTGCGGAGACAGGGCTCAGCTATGGCTACACCTTC
NA	TRBV10-2	TRBJ2-6	NA	CASRLDRSGANVLTF	TGCGCCAGCAGGCTTGACAGGTCTGGGGCCAACGTCCTGACTTTC
NA	TRBV9	TRBJ1-4	TRBD1	CASSVTGTGVNEKLFF	TGTGCCAGCAGCGTGACCGGGACAGGGGTTAATGAAAAACTGTTTTTT
NA	TRBV18	TRBJ2-2	NA	CASSPQAQGGTGELFF	TGTGCCAGCTCACCACAGGCGCAGGGCGGAACCGGGGAGCTGTTTTTT
NA	TRBV7-8	TRBJ2-7	TRBD1	CASSRDRGGLGEQYF	TGTGCCAGCAGCCGCGACAGGGGGGGGTTAGGCGAGCAGTACTTC
NA	TRBV6-5	TRBJ1-5	TRBD1	CASSSTGGQPQHF	TGTGCCAGCAGTTCGACAGGGGGCCAGCCCCAGCATTTT
once	TRBV11-2	TRBJ2-7	TRBD1	CASRRDRDPSYEQYF	TGTGCCAGCAGACGGGACAGGGACCCTTCCTACGAGCAGTACTTC
NA	TRBV7-8	TRBJ2-7	TRBD2	CASSPDGGSYEQYF	TGTGCCAGCAGCCCAGACGGGGGGTCCTACGAGCAGTACTTC
NA	TRBV6-1	TRBJ1-1	NA	CATTGQYTEAFF	TGTGCCACCACCGGACAGTACACTGAAGCTTTCTTT
NA	TRBV19	TRBJ2-3	NA	CATGVTDTQYF	TGTGCCACGGGAGTGACAGATACGCAGTATTTT
NA	TRBV6-1	TRBJ1-5	TRBD1	CASSFGTDRNQPQHF	TGTGCCAGCAGCTTCGGGACAGACCGCAATCAGCCCCAGCATTTT
NA	TRBV11-2	TRBJ2-7	NA	CASSPQGYEQYF	TGTGCCAGCAGCCCACAGGGATACGAGCAGTACTTC
NA	TRBV6-4	TRBJ2-2	NA	CASSPTANTGELFF	TGTGCCAGCAGCCCGACAGCCAACACCGGGGAGCTGTTTTTT
NA	TRBV29-1	TRBJ2-3	TRBD2	CSVRTSGSTDTQYF	TGCAGCGTGAGGACTAGCGGCTCCACAGATACGCAGTATTTT
once	TRBV6-6	TRBJ1-2	NA	CASSQDTRGYTF	TGTGCCAGCAGTCAGGACACTCGAGGCTACACCTTC
NA	TRBV7-9	TRBJ2-5	NA	CASSLDSQETQYF	TGTGCCAGCAGCCTCGACAGCCAAGAGACCCAGTACTTC
NA	TRBV29-1	TRBJ1-4	NA	CSVDREGELFF	TGCAGCGTTGATCGAGAGGGGGAACTGTTTTTT
NA	TRBV28	TRBJ2-4	TRBD1	CASFQGAGPTIQYF	TGTGCCAGTTTCCAGGGGGCGGGCCCCACCATTCAGTACTTC
NA	TRBV28	TRBJ1-5	NA	CASIQGGQPQHF	TGTGCCAGCATCCAAGGCGGTCAGCCCCAGCATTTT
few	TRBV19	TRBJ2-1	TRBD2	CASSQTSGSYNEQFF	TGTGCCAGTAGTCAAACTAGCGGATCCTACAATGAGCAGTTCTTC
NA	TRBV7-2	TRBJ2-7	NA	CASSSALTGFTIFEQYF	TGTGCCAGCAGCTCGGCGTTAACAGGGTTTACTATCTTCGAGCAGTACTTC
NA	TRBV21-1	TRBJ2-1	NA	CASSPAATSGRASSYNEQFF	TGTGCCAGCAGTCCCGCTGCGACTAGCGGGAGGGCGAGCTCCTACAATGAGCAGTTCTTC
NA	TRBV6-5	TRBJ2-5	TRBD2	CASSSIAGSGRAYF	TGTGCCAGCAGTTCTATAGCGGGGAGCGGGAGGGCGTACTTC
NA	TRBV7-9	TRBJ1-5	NA	CASSLGEPQNQPQHF	TGTGCCAGCAGCTTAGGGGAGCCTCAAAATCAGCCCCAGCATTTT
NA	TRBV4-1	TRBJ1-1	TRBD1	CASSHGDRGDTEAFF	TGCGCCAGCAGCCATGGGGACAGGGGGGACACTGAAGCTTTCTTT
NA	TRBV5-1	TRBJ2-1	TRBD1	CASTPWKDRGGSGQSNEQFF	TGCGCCAGCACCCCCTGGAAAGACAGGGGAGGCAGTGGGCAAAGCAATGAGCAGTTCTTC
NA	TRBV2	TRBJ1-1	NA	CASSRATEAFF	TGTGCCAGCAGCAGGGCTACTGAAGCTTTCTTT
NA	TRBV5-1	TRBJ1-2	TRBD1	CASSLDPTGSYYGYTF	TGCGCCAGCAGCTTGGACCCGACAGGGAGTTACTATGGCTACACCTTC
few	TRBV7-9	TRBJ2-2	TRBD2	CASSLARLAVNTGELFF	TGTGCCAGCAGCTTAGCGCGACTAGCGGTGAACACCGGGGAGCTGTTTTTT
once	TRBV5-4	TRBJ2-1	NA	CASSLTGVNEQFF	TGTGCCAGCAGCTTGACGGGAGTCAATGAGCAGTTCTTC
NA	TRBV7-9	TRBJ2-7	NA	CASSLADTYEQYF	TGTGCCAGCAGCTTAGCAGACACCTACGAGCAGTACTTC
NA	TRBV4-2	TRBJ2-4	NA	CASSQAPGLAKNIQYF	TGTGCCAGCAGCCAAGCCCCGGGACTAGCCAAAAACATTCAGTACTTC
NA	TRBV4-1	TRBJ1-3	NA	CASSQDRFVFQGISGNTIYF	TGCGCCAGCAGCCAAGATCGTTTTGTTTTCCAGGGGATCTCTGGAAACACCATATATTTT
NA	TRBV9	TRBJ1-2	TRBD1	CASSRTGQPSHHGYTF	TGTGCCAGCAGTCGTACGGGACAGCCCTCCCATCATGGCTACACCTTC
few	TRBV28	TRBJ1-2	NA	CAIQEPGTNYGYTF	TGTGCCATCCAAGAACCGGGAACCAACTATGGCTACACCTTC